This T cell receptor (beta chain) was identified in a study of T cell repertoires in cytomegalovirus infection. Looking at the study overall: Recently identified HLA-C-restricted CMV epitopes and well-studied HLA-B-restricted CMV epitopes were used by the study. Based on public TCR beta signatures, there were indications of CMV infection and of a matching HLA type.

This clonotype was observed many times. The antigen remains unidentified. Via MiXCR, TCRdb re-called the reads, giving one row per CDR3 protein. The repertoire holds about 770,000 distinct CDR3 sequences, with about 27% as singletons. Study results and caveats: Dominant in the ex vivo response were TCR beta clonotypes restricted by HLA-C and specific for CMV. CMV carriers with the relevant HLA were identified by cumulative public TCR beta family frequency.

The junction had 24 bases not matched to a gene; V was cut back by 2 bases and J by 1 base. Germline V gives CDR1 MGHRA, CDR2 YSYEKL. This CDR3 spans 23 amino acids. The sequence was collected from a human donor in good health (CMV status not recorded). Some clones in this sample may be carry-over from other donors' samples. V and J are TRBV4-1 and TRBJ1-5, with 9 bases fitting TRBD1. Sequencing was performed on cultured CD8+ T cells from PBMCs, taken from culture after CMV antigen stimulation. The CDR3 region has the DNA TGCGCCAGCAGCCAAAGATGGGGACAGGGACATAGGGGCCCGATTGGAAGCAATCAGCCCCAGCATTTT. It is translated as CASSQRWGQGHRGPIGSNQPQHF.